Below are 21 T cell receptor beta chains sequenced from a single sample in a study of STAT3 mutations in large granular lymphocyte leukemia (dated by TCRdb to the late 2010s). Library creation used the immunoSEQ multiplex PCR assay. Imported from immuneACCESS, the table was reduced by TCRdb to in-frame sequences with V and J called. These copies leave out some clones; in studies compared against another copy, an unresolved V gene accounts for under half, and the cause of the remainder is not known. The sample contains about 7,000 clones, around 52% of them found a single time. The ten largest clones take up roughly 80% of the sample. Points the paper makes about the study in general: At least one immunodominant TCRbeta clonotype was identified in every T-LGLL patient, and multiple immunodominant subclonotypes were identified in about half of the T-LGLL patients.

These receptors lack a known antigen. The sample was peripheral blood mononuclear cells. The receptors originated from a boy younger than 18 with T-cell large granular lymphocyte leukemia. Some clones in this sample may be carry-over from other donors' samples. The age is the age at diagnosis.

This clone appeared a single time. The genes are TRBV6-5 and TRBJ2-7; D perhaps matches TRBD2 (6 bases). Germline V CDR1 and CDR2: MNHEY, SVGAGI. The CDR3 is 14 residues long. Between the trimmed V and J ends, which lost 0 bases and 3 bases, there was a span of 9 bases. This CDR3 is CASSYSGGGYEQYF. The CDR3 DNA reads TGTGCCAGCAGTTACTCGGGGGGAGGCTACGAGCAGTACTTC.

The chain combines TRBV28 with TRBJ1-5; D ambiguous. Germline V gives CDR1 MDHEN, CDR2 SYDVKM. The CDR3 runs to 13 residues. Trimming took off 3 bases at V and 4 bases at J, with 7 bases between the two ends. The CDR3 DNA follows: TGTGCCAGCAGTTTGTCGGGGAATCAGCCCCAGCATTTT. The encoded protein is CASSLSGNQPQHF.

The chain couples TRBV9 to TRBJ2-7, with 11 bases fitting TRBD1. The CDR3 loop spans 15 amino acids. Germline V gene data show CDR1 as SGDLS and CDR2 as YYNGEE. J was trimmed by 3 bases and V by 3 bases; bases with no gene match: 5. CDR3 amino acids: CASSEGTGGIYEQYF. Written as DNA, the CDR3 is TGTGCCAGCAGCGAGGGGACAGGGGGGATCTACGAGCAGTACTTC.

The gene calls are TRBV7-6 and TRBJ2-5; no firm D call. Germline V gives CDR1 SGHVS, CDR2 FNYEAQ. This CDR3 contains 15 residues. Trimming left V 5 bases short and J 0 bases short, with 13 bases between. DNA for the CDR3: TGTGCCAGCAGCGCACAGTCGGGTCACCAAGAGACCCAGTACTTC. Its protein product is CASSAQSGHQETQYF.

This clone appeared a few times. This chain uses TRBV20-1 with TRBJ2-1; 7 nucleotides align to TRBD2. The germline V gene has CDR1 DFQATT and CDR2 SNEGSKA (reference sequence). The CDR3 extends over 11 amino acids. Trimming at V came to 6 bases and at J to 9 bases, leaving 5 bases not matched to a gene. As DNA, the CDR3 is TGCAGTGCGACGGGAGGCATTGAGCAGTTCTTC. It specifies CSATGGIEQFF.

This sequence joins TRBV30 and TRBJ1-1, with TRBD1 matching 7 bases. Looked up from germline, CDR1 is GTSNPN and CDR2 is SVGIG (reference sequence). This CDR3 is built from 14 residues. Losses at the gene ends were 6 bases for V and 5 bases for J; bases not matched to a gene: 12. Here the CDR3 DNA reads TGTGCCTGTTCCTCCGGGACAGTAAGGACTGAAGCTTTCTTT. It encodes CACSSGTVRTEAFF.

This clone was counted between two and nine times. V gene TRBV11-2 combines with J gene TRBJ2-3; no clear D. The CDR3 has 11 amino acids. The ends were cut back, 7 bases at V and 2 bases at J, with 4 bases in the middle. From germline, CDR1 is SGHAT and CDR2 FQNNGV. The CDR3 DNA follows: TGTGCCAGCACTTCCACAGATACGCAGTATTTT. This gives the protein CASTSTDTQYF.

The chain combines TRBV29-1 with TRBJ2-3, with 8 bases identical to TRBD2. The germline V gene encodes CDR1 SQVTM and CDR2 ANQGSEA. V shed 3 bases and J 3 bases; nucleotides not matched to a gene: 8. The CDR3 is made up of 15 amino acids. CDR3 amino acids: CSVELGGLGTDTQYF. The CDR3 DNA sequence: TGCAGCGTTGAGCTCGGGGGACTAGGGACAGATACGCAGTATTTT.

The DNA of the CDR3 is TGTGCCAGCAGCTTACTCAACACTGAAGCTTTCTTT. Amino acid sequence: CASSLLNTEAFF. This chain joins TRBV7-9 and TRBJ1-1; D not certain. The V end lost 2 bases, the J end lost 2 bases, and 3 bases lay between the germline ends. The CDR3 contains 12 residues. Germline CDR1 reads SEHNR; CDR2 reads FQNEAQ (reference sequence).

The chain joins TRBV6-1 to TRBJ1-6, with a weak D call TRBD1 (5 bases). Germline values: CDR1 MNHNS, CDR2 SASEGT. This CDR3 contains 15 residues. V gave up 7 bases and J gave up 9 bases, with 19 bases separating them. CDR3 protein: CASKGGHGTGSPLHF. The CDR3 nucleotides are TGTGCCAGCAAAGGAGGCCACGGAACAGGTTCACCCCTCCACTTT.

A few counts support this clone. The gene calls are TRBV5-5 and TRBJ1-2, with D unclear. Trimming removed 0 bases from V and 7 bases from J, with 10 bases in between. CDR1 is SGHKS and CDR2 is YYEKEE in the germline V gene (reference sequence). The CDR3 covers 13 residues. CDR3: CASSLAGSRGYTF. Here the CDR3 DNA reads TGTGCCAGCAGCTTGGCTGGCTCCCGTGGCTACACCTTC.

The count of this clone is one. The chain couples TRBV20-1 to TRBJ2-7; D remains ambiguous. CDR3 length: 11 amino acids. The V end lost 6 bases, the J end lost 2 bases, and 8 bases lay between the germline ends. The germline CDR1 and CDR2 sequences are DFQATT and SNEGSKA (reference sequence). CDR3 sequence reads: CSAAHTYEQYF. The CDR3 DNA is TGCAGTGCGGCTCATACCTACGAGCAGTACTTC.

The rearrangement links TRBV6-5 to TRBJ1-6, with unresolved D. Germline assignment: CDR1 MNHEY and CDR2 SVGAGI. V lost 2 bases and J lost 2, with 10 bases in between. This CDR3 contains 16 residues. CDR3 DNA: TGTGCCAGCAGTTACGGTGTCCAGGCCTATAATTCACCCCTCCACTTT. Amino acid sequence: CASSYGVQAYNSPLHF.

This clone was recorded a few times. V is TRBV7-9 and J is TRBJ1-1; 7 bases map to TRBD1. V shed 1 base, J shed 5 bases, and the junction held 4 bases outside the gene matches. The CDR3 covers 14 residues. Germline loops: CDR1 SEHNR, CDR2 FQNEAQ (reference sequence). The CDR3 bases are TGTGCCAGCAGCTTAGGACAGGGAGAGACTGAAGCTTTCTTT. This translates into CASSLGQGETEAFF.

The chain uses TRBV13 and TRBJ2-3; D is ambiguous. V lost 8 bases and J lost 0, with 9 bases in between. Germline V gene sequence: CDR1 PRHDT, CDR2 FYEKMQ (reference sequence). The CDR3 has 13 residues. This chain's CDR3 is CASSPISTDTQYF. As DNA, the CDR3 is TGTGCCAGCTCGCCGATTAGCACAGATACGCAGTATTTT.

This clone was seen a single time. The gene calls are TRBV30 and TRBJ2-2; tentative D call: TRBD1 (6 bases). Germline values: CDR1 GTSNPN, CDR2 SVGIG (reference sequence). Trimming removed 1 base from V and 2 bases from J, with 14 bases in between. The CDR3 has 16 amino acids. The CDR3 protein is CAWSGIYRANTGELFF. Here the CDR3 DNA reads TGTGCCTGGAGTGGGATTTACAGGGCCAACACCGGGGAGCTGTTTTTT.

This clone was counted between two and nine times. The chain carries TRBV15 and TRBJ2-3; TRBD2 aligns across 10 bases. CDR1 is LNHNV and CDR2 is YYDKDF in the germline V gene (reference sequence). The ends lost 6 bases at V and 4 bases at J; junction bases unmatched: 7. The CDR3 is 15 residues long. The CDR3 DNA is TGTGCCACCAGTGTGTCTAGCGGGAGTGCAGATACGCAGTATTTT. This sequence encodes CATSVSSGSADTQYF.

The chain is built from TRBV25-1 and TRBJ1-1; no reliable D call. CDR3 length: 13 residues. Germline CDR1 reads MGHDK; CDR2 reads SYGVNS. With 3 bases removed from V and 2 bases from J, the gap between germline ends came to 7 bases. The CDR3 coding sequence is TGTGCCAGCAGTGATTACGGAAACACTGAAGCTTTCTTT. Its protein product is CASSDYGNTEAFF.

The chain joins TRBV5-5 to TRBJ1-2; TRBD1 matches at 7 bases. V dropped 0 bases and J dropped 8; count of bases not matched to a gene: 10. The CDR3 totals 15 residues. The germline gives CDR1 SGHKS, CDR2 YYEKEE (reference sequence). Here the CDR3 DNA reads TGTGCCAGCAGCTTGGATCCGACAGGGCGTAGGGGCTACACCTTC. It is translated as CASSLDPTGRRGYTF.

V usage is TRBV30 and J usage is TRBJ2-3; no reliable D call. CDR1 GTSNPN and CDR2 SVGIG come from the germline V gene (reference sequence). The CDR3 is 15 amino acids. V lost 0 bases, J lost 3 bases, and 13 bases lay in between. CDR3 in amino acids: CAWSVFHRVTDTQYF. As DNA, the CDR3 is TGTGCCTGGAGTGTCTTCCACCGTGTTACAGATACGCAGTATTTT. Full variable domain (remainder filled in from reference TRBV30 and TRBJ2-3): SQTIHQWPATLVQPVGSPLSLECTVEGTSNPNLYWYRQAAGRGLQLLFYSVGIGQISSEVPQNLSASRPQDRQFILSSKKLLLSDSGFYLCAWSVFHRVTDTQYFGPGTRLTVL.

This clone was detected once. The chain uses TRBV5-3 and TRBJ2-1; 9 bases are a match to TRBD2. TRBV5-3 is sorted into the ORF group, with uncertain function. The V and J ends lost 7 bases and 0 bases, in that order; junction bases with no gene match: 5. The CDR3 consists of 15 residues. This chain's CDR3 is CARLAGAGSYNEQFF. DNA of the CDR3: TGTGCCAGATTAGCGGGAGCAGGCTCCTACAATGAGCAGTTCTTC.